This T cell receptor (beta chain) was observed in a study of T cells after yellow fever vaccination. Notes on the study in general: The CD4 compartment and the CD8 compartment contained a small share of clonotypes in common.

One entry per CDR3 protein results from TCRdb running MiXCR on the 5' RACE reads. The sample shows around 73,000 distinct CDR3 sequences, around 7.3% of them seen only once. The CDR3 consists of 12 residues. In germline, CDR1 is SQVTM, CDR2 ANQGSEA. V gave up 7 bases and J gave up 1 base, with 10 bases separating them. Notes on this clonotype: Antigen: not known.

The clonotype was recovered from a man under 40 who received the YFV17D yellow fever vaccine. The chain is built from TRBV29-1 and TRBJ2-5, with no clear D. The source material was CD8+ T cells sorted from PBMCs, sampled on the day of the yellow fever booster vaccination. CDR3 sequence reads: CSAQEPQETQYF. The CDR3 DNA is TGCAGCGCGCAGGAACCCCAAGAGACCCAGTACTTC.